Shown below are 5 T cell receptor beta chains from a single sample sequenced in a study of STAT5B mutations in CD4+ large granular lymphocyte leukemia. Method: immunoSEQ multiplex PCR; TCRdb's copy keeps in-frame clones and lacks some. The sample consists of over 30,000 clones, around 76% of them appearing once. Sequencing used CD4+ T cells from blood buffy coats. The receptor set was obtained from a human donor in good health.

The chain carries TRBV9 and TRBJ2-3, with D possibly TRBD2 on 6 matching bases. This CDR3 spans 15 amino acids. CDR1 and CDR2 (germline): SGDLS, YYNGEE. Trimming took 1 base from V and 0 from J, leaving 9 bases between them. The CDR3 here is CASSVSLASTDTQYF. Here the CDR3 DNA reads TGTGCCAGCAGCGTAAGTCTAGCGAGCACAGATACGCAGTATTTT.

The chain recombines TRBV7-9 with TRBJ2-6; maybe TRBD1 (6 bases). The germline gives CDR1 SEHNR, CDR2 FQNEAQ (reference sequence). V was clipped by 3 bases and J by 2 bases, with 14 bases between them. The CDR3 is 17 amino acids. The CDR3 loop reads CASSFFQGWAGANVLTF. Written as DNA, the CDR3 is TGTGCCAGCAGCTTTTTTCAGGGGTGGGCTGGGGCCAACGTCCTGACTTTC.

The CDR3 sequence: CASSVAVRGANNEQFF. The CDR3 DNA follows: TGTGCCAGCAGCGTAGCTGTGCGGGGGGCGAACAATGAGCAGTTCTTC. The chain couples TRBV9 to TRBJ2-1; TRBD2 matches 8 bases. Unmatched junction bases numbered 7, after V lost 0 bases and J lost 5 bases. The CDR3 has 16 amino acids. Germline values: CDR1 SGDLS, CDR2 YYNGEE.

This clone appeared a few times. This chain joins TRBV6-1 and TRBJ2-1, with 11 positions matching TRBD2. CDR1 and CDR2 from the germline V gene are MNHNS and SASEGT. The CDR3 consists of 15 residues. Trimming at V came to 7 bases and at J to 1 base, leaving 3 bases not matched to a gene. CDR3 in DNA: TGTGCCAGCAACCGACTAGCGGGATCCTACAATGAGCAGTTCTTC. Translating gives CASNRLAGSYNEQFF.

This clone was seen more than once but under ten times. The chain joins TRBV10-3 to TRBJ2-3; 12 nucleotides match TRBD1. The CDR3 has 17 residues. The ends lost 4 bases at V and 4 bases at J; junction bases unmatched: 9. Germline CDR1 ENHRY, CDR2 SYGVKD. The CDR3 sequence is CAISGLPGQGAPDTQYF. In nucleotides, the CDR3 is TGTGCCATCAGTGGCTTACCGGGACAGGGGGCCCCAGATACGCAGTATTTT.